The T cell receptor beta chain described here comes from a study of CD8+ T cells in alopecia areata. Study conclusions and caveats: Scalp sample sequencing also detects resident alphabeta T cells of normal skin. Affected lesional scalp, above all in alopecia totalis/universalis, was more clonal than normal scalp.

The V gene's germline CDR1 is SGHDT and CDR2 YYEEEE. CDR3 length equals 11 residues. The V end was cut by 4 bases, the J end by 6 bases, with 6 bases between. Extracted RNA was reverse transcribed into cDNA, the sequencing template. TCRdb keeps only in-frame clones here, not all; method: immunoSEQ multiplex PCR. This table has 100,000 to 130,000 clones, almost 60% appearing once. This clone was seen a few times. Its target is unknown. This CDR3 is also generated by other DNA sequences in the sample. The clonotype originates from a human donor in good health. This chain links TRBV5-6 with TRBJ2-3; D is ambiguous. Material: CD8+ T cells sorted from blood. The CDR3: CASSSTDTQYF. CDR3 DNA: TGTGCCAGCAGCAGTACGGATACGCAGTATTTT.